The 17 T cell receptor beta chains listed next were all sequenced from one sample in a study of cytomegalovirus exposure and HLA in healthy donors. The study ran its PCR with 60 Vbeta and 13 Jbeta primers. Profiling relied on immunoSEQ multiplex PCR, and the TCRdb table lists in-frame clones only, not all of them. The sample holds 95,000 to 100,000 clones, more than 70% seen once. The sample taken for sequencing was PBMCs. The receptors were sampled from a female donor in good health and CMV-seronegative.

The chain has TRBV27 and TRBJ2-7; a weak D match, TRBD1 (5 bases). V lost 5 bases to trimming and J lost 1 base, with 15 bases between them. CDR1 is MNHEY, CDR2 SMNVEV, per germline (reference sequence). CDR3 length: 15 residues. The CDR3 region is CASSPPAGRSYEQYF. CDR3 in DNA: TGTGCCAGCAGTCCCCCGGCAGGGCGATCCTACGAGCAGTACTTC.

The chain joins TRBV7-9 to TRBJ2-1, with 7 bases aligning to TRBD2. The CDR3 is made up of 18 amino acids. The V segment lost 1 base and the J segment 9 bases; nucleotides outside the gene matches: 18. Germline CDR1 reads SEHNR; CDR2 reads FQNEAQ (reference sequence). The CDR3 is CASSLEFGGLLQSTEQFF. The CDR3 DNA reads as TGTGCCAGCAGCTTAGAATTTGGGGGACTATTACAGTCTACTGAGCAGTTCTTC.

The chain combines TRBV27 with TRBJ2-7; perhaps TRBD2 as D (7 bases). CDR1 is MNHEY and CDR2 is SMNVEV in the germline V gene (reference sequence). The CDR3 contains 15 residues. V dropped 3 bases and J dropped 0 bases, with 12 bases sitting between them. DNA of the CDR3: TGTGCCAGCAGTTTTGAGGGGGGGAGCTCCTACGAGCAGTACTTC. Translation: CASSFEGGSSYEQYF.

This sequence joins TRBV6-4 and TRBJ2-1; TRBD2 aligns across 13 bases. Germline loops: CDR1 MRHNA, CDR2 SNTAGT. CDR3 length: 19 residues. The V segment lost 5 bases and the J segment 0 bases; nucleotides outside the gene matches: 10. In DNA form, the CDR3 reads TGTGCCAGCAGTCGAGGCCATGGGACTAGCGGGGTCTCCTACAATGAGCAGTTCTTC. Encoded protein: CASSRGHGTSGVSYNEQFF.

This clone was seen only a few times. This sequence joins TRBV27 and TRBJ2-7, with D perhaps matching TRBD1 (6 bases). Trimming left V 3 bases short and J 4 bases short, with 7 bases between. In germline, CDR1 is MNHEY, CDR2 SMNVEV (reference sequence). The CDR3 has 12 amino acids. CDR3 loop: CASSLTGYEQYF. CDR3 sequence (DNA): TGTGCCAGCAGTTTGACAGGTTACGAGCAGTACTTC.

This clone has just a few counts. The chain is built from TRBV4-3 and TRBJ1-1; D not certain. There are 16 residues in the CDR3. CDR1 is LGHNA, CDR2 YSLEER, per germline. V lost 1 base and J 3 bases, leaving 15 bases between the germline ends. The CDR3 loop is CASSQAVRGRDTEAFF. The CDR3 coding sequence is TGCGCCAGCAGCCAAGCGGTACGGGGTCGGGACACTGAAGCTTTCTTT.

This rearrangement joins TRBV9 to TRBJ1-1; no clear D gene. The CDR3 covers 14 residues. CDR1 and CDR2 from the germline V gene are SGDLS and YYNGEE. Between the trimmed V and J ends, which lost 4 bases and 0 bases, there was a span of 10 bases. The CDR3 protein is CASSRGQLNTEAFF. The CDR3 DNA sequence: TGTGCCAGCAGCCGAGGTCAGTTGAACACTGAAGCTTTCTTT.

V and J are TRBV28 and TRBJ1-5; 8 positions match TRBD1. Trimming cost V 8 bases and J 7 bases; bases outside gene matches: 7. CDR1 is MDHEN and CDR2 is SYDVKM in the germline V gene. The CDR3 consists of 13 residues. The CDR3 nucleotides are TGTGCCAGCTTTGGGGACAGGAAACAGCCCCAGCATTTT. Translated, it gives CASFGDRKQPQHF.

This sequence joins TRBV29-1 and TRBJ1-1, with TRBD1 as a possible D gene (5 bases). Germline V lookup: CDR1 SQVTM, CDR2 ANQGSEA. Deletions cut 5 bases from V and 4 bases from J, with 11 bases between. This CDR3 region has 12 residues. The CDR3 DNA sequence: TGCAGCGTTCTTCAGGGCGTCACTGAAGCTTTCTTT. Its protein product is CSVLQGVTEAFF.

The gene calls are TRBV5-1 and TRBJ1-1; 8 nucleotides line up with TRBD1. Trimming removed 4 bases from V and 11 bases from J; junction bases left unmatched: 10. This CDR3 has 13 amino acids. Germline V gene data show CDR1 as SGHRS and CDR2 as YFSETQ. CDR3 in amino acids: CASSPSTGARAFF. DNA of the CDR3: TGCGCCAGCAGCCCATCGACAGGGGCGAGGGCTTTCTTT.

The V and J genes are TRBV29-1 and TRBJ2-7, with 7 nucleotides matching TRBD2. The CDR3 consists of 12 residues. V lost 8 bases and J lost 5; bases outside the gene matches: 9. The germline gives CDR1 SQVTM, CDR2 ANQGSEA. As DNA, the CDR3 is TGCAGCAGCGGGGAGGCCTACAACGAGCAGTACTTC. Protein sequence: CSSGEAYNEQYF.

The rearrangement joins TRBV19 to TRBJ2-1; D ambiguous. Germline V gene data show CDR1 as LNHDA and CDR2 as SQIVND (reference sequence). V was pared by 5 bases and J by 15 bases, with 17 bases between. This CDR3 comprises 12 residues. This CDR3 reads CASSPSSVSLFF. The CDR3 DNA follows: TGTGCCAGTAGTCCTTCTTCGGTCTCTCTGTTCTTC.

The J gene is TRBJ2-1, the V gene TRBV28, with D perhaps TRBD2 (7 bases). V was cut by 6 bases and J by 4 bases, with 16 bases left in between. The CDR3 loop spans 15 amino acids. Germline V gene lookup returns CDR1 MDHEN and CDR2 SYDVKM. CDR3 sequence reads: CASSQRGGKYNEQFF. The CDR3 DNA sequence: TGTGCCAGCAGCCAGAGGGGGGGTAAATACAATGAGCAGTTCTTC.

The chain combines TRBV28 with TRBJ2-1; no reliable D call. CDR1 MDHEN and CDR2 SYDVKM come from the germline V gene. V was pared by 3 bases and J by 2 bases, with 11 bases between. The CDR3 runs 15 residues. The CDR3 loop reads CASSLGTTTYNEQFF. CDR3 in DNA: TGTGCCAGCAGTTTGGGTACTACCACCTACAATGAGCAGTTCTTC.

As DNA, the CDR3 is TGTGCCAGCAGCGCCTTAGGGGGGGCTCTTCTATCGAACACCATATATTTT. This sequence encodes CASSALGGALLSNTIYF. The chain is built from TRBV7-8 and TRBJ1-3, with a tentative D call TRBD1 (6 bases). The CDR3 is 17 residues long. Trimming cost V 5 bases and J 7 bases, with 24 bases left between them. Germline assignment: CDR1 SGHVS and CDR2 FQNEAQ.

The rearrangement links TRBV30 to TRBJ1-3; 8 bases match TRBD1. Germline V gene lookup returns CDR1 GTSNPN and CDR2 SVGIG (reference sequence). The CDR3 consists of 14 residues. V shed 1 base and J 7 bases; nucleotides not matched to a gene: 6. The CDR3 region has the DNA TGTGCCTGGAGTGCAGGGGGCGCAGGGAACACCATATATTTT. Amino acids: CAWSAGGAGNTIYF.

The CDR3 nucleotides are TGCGCCAGCAGCCTACTAGCGGGGGCCGGGGAGACCCAGTACTTC. This encodes CASSLLAGAGETQYF. The rearrangement uses TRBV4-1 and TRBJ2-5; 11 positions agree with TRBD2. V dropped 4 bases and J dropped 5; count of bases not matched to a gene: 6. Per germline, CDR1 MGHRA and CDR2 YSYEKL. The CDR3 is made up of 15 amino acids.